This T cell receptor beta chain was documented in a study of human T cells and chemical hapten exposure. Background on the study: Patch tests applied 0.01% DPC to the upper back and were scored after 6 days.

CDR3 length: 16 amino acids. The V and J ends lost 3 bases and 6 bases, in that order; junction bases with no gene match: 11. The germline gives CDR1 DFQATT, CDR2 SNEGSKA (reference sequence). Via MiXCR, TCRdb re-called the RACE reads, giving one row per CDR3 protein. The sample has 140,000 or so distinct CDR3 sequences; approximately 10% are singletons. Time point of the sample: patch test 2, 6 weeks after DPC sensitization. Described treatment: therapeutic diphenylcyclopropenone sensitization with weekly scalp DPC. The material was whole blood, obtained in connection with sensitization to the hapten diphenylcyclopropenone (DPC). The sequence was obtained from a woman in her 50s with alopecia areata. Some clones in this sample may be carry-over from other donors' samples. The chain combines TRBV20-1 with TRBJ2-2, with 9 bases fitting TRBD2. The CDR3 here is CSARGTSRTIAGELFF. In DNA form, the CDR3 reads TGCAGTGCTAGGGGGACTAGCCGGACGATCGCCGGGGAGCTGTTTTTT.